This T cell receptor (beta chain) was identified during a study of cytomegalovirus exposure and HLA in healthy donors. As for the study in general: Unique TCRs from HLA-typed donors, about 85 million of them, were held in an early data release. Findings and caveats of the study: Previously analyzed data showed that most TCR beta V segments were productive at a frequency of about 87% or about 30%. A few of the chains that were CMV-associated were confirmed in vitro to be specific for CMV antigens. Later analysis indicated greater clonal expansion among HLA-associated TCR beta chains than among equally common other chains.

V was shortened by 4 bases and J by 8 bases, with 6 bases between the two germline ends. Germline V gene data show CDR1 as MNHNS and CDR2 as SASEGT. The CDR3 runs 10 residues. PCR employed 60 Vbeta and 13 Jbeta primers. Using immunoSEQ multiplex PCR, the repertoire was profiled, and TCRdb retains in-frame clones only, with some absent. The repertoire holds more than 95,000 clones, with over 70% as singletons. About this clone itself: What it binds is not known.

J is TRBJ2-7 and V is TRBV6-1; D gene ambiguous. The clonotype was recovered from a man aged 25 to 40 in good health and CMV-seronegative. Sequences were obtained from PBMCs. The CDR3 protein is CASSVEKQYF. The CDR3, as DNA: TGTGCCAGCAGTGTAGAGAAGCAGTACTTC.